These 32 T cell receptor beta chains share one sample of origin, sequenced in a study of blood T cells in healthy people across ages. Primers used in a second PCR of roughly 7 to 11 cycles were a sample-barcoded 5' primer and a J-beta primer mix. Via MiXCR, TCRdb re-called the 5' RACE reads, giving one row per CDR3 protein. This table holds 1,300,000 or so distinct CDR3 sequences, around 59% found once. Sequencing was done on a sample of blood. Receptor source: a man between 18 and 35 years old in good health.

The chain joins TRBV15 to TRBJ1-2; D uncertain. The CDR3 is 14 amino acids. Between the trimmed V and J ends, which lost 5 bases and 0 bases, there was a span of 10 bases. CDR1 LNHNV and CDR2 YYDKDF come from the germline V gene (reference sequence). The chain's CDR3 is CATSPDRTNYGYTF. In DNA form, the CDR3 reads TGTGCCACCAGCCCGGACCGTACTAACTATGGCTACACCTTC.

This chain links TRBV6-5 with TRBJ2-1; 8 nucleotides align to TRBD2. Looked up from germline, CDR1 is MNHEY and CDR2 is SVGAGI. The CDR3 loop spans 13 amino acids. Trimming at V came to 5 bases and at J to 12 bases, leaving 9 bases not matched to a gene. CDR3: CASSDGKAGGQFF. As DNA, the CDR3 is TGTGCCAGCAGTGACGGGAAGGCGGGAGGGCAGTTCTTC.

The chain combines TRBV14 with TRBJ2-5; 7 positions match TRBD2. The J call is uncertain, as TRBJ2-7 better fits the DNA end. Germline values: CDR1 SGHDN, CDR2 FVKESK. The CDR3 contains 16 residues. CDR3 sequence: CASSPGGWERHYEQYF. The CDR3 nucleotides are TGTGCCAGCAGCCCCGGGGGGTGGGAGCGACACTACGAGCAGTACTTC.

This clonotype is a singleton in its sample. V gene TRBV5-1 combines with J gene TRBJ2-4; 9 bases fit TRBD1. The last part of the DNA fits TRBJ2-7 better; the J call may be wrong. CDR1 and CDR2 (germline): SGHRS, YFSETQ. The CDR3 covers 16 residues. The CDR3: CASSFPQGQGFYEQYF. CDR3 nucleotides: TGCGCCAGCAGTTTCCCACAGGGACAGGGTTTTTACGAGCAGTACTTC.

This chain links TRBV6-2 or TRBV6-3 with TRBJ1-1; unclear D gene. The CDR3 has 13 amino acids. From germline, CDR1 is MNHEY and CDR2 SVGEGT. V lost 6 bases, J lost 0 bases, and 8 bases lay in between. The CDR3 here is CASSTLMNTEAFF. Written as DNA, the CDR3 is TGTGCCAGCAGCACCCTTATGAACACTGAAGCTTTCTTT.

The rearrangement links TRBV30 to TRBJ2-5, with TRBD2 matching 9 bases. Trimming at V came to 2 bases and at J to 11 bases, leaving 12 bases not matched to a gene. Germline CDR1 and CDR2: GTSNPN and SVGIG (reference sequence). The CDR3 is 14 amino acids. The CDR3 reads CAWSPNSGSREQYF. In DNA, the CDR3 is TGTGCCTGGAGTCCAAATAGCGGGAGTAGAGAGCAGTACTTC.

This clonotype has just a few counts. The CDR3 region is CSALSGRLYNEQFF. The CDR3 nucleotides read TGCAGTGCTCTCTCTGGCAGACTCTACAATGAGCAGTTCTTC. V and J are TRBV20-1 and TRBJ2-1; D not certain. V lost 5 bases to trimming and J lost 3 bases, with 14 bases between them. Per the germline V gene, CDR1 is DFQATT and CDR2 is SNEGSKA (reference sequence). The CDR3 has 14 residues.

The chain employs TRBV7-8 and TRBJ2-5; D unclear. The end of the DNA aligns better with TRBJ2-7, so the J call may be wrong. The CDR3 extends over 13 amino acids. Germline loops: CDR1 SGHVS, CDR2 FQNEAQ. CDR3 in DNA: TGTGCCAGCAGCTTAGAGGTCACCTACGAGCAGTACTTC. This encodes CASSLEVTYEQYF.

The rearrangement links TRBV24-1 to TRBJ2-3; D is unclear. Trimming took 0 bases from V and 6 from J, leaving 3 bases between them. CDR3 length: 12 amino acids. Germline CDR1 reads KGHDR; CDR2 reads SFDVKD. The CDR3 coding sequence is TGTGCCACCAGTGATTTGGTCGATACGCAGTATTTT. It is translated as CATSDLVDTQYF.

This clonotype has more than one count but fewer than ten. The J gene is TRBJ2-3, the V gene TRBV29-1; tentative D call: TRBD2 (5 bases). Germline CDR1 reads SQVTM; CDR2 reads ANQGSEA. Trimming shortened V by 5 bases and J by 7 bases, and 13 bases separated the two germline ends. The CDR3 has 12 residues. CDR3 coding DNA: TGCAGCGTTACTAGGACGGCCCATACGCAGTATTTT. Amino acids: CSVTRTAHTQYF.

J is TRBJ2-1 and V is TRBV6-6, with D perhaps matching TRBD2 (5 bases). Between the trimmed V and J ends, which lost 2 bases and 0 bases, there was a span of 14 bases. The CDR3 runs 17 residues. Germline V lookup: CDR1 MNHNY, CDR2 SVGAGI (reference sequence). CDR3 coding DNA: TGTGCCAGCAGTTACGTACTTCGGGGAAGCTCCTACAATGAGCAGTTCTTC. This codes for CASSYVLRGSSYNEQFF.

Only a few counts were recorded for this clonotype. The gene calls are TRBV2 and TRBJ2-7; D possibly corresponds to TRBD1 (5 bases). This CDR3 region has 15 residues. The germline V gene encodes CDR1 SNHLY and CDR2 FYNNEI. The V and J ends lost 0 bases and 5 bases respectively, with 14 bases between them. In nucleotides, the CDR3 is TGTGCCAGCAGTGAAGCGCCGGAGCAGGGTCACGAGCAGTACTTC. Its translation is CASSEAPEQGHEQYF.

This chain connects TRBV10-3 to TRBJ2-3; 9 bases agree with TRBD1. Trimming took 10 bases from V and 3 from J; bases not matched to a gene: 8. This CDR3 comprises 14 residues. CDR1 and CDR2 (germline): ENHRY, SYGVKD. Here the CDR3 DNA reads TGTGCCAGCGCCGGGACAGGGAGTACAGATACGCAGTATTTT. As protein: CASAGTGSTDTQYF.

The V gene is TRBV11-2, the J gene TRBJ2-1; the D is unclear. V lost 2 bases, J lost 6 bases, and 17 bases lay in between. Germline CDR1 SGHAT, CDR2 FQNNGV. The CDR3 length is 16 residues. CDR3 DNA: TGTGCCAGCAGCTTATCCGAAGATAAGGGCTCCAATGAGCAGTTCTTC. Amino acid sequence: CASSLSEDKGSNEQFF.

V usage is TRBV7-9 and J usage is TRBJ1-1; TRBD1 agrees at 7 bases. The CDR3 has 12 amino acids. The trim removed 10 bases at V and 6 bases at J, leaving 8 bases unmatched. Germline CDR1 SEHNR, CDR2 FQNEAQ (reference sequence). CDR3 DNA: TGTGCCAACACAGGGGACGAGGCTGAAGCTTTCTTT. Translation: CANTGDEAEAFF.

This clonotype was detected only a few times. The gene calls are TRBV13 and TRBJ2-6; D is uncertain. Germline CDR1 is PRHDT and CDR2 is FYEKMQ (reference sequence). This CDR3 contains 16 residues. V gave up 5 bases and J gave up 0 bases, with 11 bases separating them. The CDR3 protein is CASSNPFDSGANVLTF. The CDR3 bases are TGTGCCAGCAGCAACCCATTCGACTCTGGGGCCAACGTCCTGACTTTC.

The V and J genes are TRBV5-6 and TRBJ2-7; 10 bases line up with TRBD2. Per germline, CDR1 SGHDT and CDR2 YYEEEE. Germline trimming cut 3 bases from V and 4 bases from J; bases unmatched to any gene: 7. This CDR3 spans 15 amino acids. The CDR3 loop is CASSSTSGVGYEQYF. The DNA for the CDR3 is TGTGCCAGCAGCTCTACTAGCGGGGTAGGATACGAGCAGTACTTC.

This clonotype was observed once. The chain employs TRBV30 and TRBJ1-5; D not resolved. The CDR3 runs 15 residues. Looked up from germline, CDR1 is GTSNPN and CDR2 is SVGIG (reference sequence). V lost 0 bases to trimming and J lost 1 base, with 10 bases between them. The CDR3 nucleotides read TGTGCCTGGAGTGTTGTTCGGGGAAGCAATCAGCCCCAGCATTTT. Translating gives CAWSVVRGSNQPQHF.

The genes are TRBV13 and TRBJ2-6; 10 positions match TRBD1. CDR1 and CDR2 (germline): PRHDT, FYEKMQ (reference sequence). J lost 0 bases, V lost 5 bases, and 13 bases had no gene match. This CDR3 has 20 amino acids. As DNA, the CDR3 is TGTGCCAGCAGCCTACCGACAGGGGGCGGCTTCTCCTCTGGGGCCAACGTCCTGACTTTC. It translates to CASSLPTGGGFSSGANVLTF.

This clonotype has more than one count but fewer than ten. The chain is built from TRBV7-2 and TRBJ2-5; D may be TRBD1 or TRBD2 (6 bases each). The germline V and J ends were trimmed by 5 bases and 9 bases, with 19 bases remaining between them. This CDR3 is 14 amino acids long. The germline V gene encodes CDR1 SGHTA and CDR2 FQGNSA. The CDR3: CASSDHGGLVAQYF. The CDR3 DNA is TGTGCCAGCAGCGACCACGGGGGCTTAGTGGCCCAGTACTTC.

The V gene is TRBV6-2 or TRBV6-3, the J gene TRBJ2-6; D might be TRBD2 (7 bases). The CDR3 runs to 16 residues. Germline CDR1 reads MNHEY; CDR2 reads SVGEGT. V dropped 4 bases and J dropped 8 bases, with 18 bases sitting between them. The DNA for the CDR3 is TGTGCCAGCAGTTCATTACGGGGGGCCTATCCCAACGTCCTGACTTTC. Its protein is CASSSLRGAYPNVLTF.

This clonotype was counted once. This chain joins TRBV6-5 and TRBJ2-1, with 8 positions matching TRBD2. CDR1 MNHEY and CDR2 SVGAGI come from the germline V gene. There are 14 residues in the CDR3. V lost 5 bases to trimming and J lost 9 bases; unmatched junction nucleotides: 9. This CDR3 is CASSGSGLVGEQFF. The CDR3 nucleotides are TGTGCCAGCAGTGGATCGGGACTAGTCGGTGAGCAGTTCTTC.

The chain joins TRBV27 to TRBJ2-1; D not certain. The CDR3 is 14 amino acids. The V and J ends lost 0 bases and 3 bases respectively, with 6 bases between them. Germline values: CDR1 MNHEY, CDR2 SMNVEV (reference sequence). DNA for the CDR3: TGTGCCAGCAGTTTATCCGACAACTACAATGAGCAGTTCTTC. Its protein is CASSLSDNYNEQFF.

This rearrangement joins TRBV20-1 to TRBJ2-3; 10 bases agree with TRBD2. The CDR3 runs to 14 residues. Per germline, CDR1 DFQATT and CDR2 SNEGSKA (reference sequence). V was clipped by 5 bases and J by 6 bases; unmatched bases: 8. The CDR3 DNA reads TGCAGTGCTGCAAAGCGGGGGGGCGGGGATACGCAGTATTTT. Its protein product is CSAAKRGGGDTQYF.

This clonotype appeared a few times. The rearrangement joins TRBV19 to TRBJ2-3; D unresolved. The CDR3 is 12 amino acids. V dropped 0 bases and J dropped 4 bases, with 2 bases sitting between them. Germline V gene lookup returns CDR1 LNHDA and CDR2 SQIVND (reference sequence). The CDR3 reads CASSIDADTQYF. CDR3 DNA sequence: TGTGCCAGTAGTATAGATGCAGATACGCAGTATTTT.

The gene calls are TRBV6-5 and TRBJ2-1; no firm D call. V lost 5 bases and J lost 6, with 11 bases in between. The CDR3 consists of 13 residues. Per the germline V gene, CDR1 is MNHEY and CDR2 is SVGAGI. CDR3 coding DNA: TGTGCCAGCAGTGACGGCCCAGCCAATGAGCAGTTCTTC. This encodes CASSDGPANEQFF.

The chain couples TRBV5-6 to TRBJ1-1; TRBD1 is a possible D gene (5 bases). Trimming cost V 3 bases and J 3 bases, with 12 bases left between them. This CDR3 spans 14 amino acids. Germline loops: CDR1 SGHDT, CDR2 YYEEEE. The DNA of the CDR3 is TGTGCCAGCAGCTGGTTGGGAGGGGACACTGAAGCTTTCTTT. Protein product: CASSWLGGDTEAFF. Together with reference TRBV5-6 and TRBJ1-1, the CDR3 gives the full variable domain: DAGVTQSPTHLIKTRGQQVTLRCSPKSGHDTVSWYQQALGQGPQFIFQYYEEEERQRGNFPDRFSGHQFPNYSSELNVNALLLGDSALYLCASSWLGGDTEAFFGQGTRLTVV.

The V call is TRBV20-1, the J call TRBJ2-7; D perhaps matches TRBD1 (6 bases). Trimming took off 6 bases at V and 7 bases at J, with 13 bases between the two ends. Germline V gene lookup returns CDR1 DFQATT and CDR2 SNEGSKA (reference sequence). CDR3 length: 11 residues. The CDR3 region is CSASRGWEQYF. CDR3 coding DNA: TGCAGTGCCAGCAGGGGATGGGAGCAGTACTTC.

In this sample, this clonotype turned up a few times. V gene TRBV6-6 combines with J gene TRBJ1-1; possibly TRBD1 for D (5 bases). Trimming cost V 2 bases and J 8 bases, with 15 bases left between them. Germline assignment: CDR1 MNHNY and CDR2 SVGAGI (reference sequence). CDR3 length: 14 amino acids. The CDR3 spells CASSYRGARGEAFF. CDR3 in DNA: TGTGCCAGCAGTTACAGGGGCGCGCGAGGGGAAGCTTTCTTT.

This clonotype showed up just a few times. CDR3 loop: CSAGGVEQFF. The CDR3 coding sequence is TGCAGTGCGGGGGGGGTTGAGCAGTTCTTC. The V call is TRBV20-1, the J call TRBJ2-1; 7 bases are a match to TRBD2. The germline CDR1 and CDR2 sequences are DFQATT and SNEGSKA (reference sequence). V shed 6 bases, J shed 9 bases, and the junction held 2 bases outside the gene matches. The CDR3 sequence is 10 residues long.

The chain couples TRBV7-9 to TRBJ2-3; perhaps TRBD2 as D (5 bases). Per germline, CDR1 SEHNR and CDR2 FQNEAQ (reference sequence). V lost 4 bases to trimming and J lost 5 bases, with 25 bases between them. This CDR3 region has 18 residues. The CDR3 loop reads CASSSTTDPSPEGDTQYF. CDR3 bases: TGTGCCAGCAGCTCAACCACGGACCCTAGCCCAGAGGGAGATACGCAGTATTTT.

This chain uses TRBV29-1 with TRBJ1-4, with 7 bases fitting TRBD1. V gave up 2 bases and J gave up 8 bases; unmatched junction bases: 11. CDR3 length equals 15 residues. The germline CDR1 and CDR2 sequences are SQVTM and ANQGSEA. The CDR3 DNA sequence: TGCAGCGTTGAATCGATATGGGACAGTGGGGAAAAACTGTTTTTT. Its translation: CSVESIWDSGEKLFF.